Following are 14 T cell receptor beta chains from one sample sequenced in a study of blood T cell repertoires in COVID-19. Profiled with immunoSEQ multiplex PCR; TCRdb holds only in-frame clones, not every one. The table includes around 200,000 clones, about 80% detected once. Sequencing used peripheral blood. All receptors derive from a woman in her 40s with active or convalescent COVID-19.

The CDR3 loop reads CASSQKATGGLDTEAFF. For the CDR3, the DNA is TGTGCCAGCAGTCAAAAGGCGACAGGGGGCTTGGACACTGAAGCTTTCTTT. V usage is TRBV6-6 and J usage is TRBJ1-1, with 10 nucleotides matching TRBD1. J lost 3 bases, V lost 5 bases, and 12 bases had no gene match. The germline gives CDR1 MNHNY, CDR2 SVGAGI (reference sequence). There are 17 residues in the CDR3.

This clone was recorded a few times. The chain links TRBV5-1 to TRBJ2-5; maybe TRBD1 (6 bases). The CDR3 covers 16 residues. V was clipped by 0 bases and J by 4 bases, with 16 bases between them. Per the germline V gene, CDR1 is SGHRS and CDR2 is YFSETQ. For the CDR3, the DNA is TGCGCCAGCAGCTTGGCAACAACAGGGTCCGGAGAGACCCAGTACTTC. This codes for CASSLATTGSGETQYF.

The CDR3 sequence is CASSAVGTSGGTDTQYF. Here the CDR3 DNA reads TGTGCCAGCAGCGCGGTAGGGACTAGCGGGGGCACAGATACGCAGTATTTT. J is TRBJ2-3 and V is TRBV9; 13 bases agree with TRBD2. Germline CDR1 is SGDLS and CDR2 is YYNGEE. V was clipped by 3 bases and J by 1 base; unmatched bases: 5. The CDR3 runs to 17 residues.

The J gene is TRBJ2-1, the V gene TRBV7-9; 7 nucleotides line up with TRBD1. Trimming cost V 2 bases and J 6 bases; bases outside gene matches: 10. CDR1 and CDR2 (germline): SEHNR, FQNEAQ (reference sequence). The CDR3 extends over 16 amino acids. For the CDR3, the DNA is TGTGCCAGCAGCTTACGCCGACAGGGTTTTTTCAATGAGCAGTTCTTC. Translating it yields CASSLRRQGFFNEQFF.

The chain has TRBV9 and TRBJ2-3; 7 bases match TRBD2. Germline CDR1 and CDR2: SGDLS and YYNGEE. V gave up 4 bases and J gave up 4 bases; unmatched junction bases: 9. This CDR3 is built from 15 residues. The CDR3 sequence is CASSPRLAGADTQYF. The CDR3 nucleotides are TGTGCCAGCAGCCCTCGACTAGCCGGGGCAGATACGCAGTATTTT.

V and J are TRBV6-1 and TRBJ2-3; maybe TRBD2 (6 bases). The CDR3 runs to 15 residues. Looked up from germline, CDR1 is MNHNS and CDR2 is SASEGT. Between the trimmed V and J ends, which lost 3 bases and 6 bases, there was a span of 16 bases. As DNA, the CDR3 is TGTGCCAGCAGTGACGGGGACTGGAACTTGGATACGCAGTATTTT. Translation: CASSDGDWNLDTQYF.

The chain carries TRBV4-2 and TRBJ2-1; 10 positions agree with TRBD2. This CDR3 is 16 amino acids long. V was clipped by 0 bases and J by 5 bases; unmatched bases: 4. The V gene's germline CDR1 is LGHNA and CDR2 YNFKEQ. In nucleotides, the CDR3 is TGTGCCAGCAGCCAAGAACCCCTAGCGGGGGACAATGAGCAGTTCTTC. It yields the protein CASSQEPLAGDNEQFF.

V and J are TRBV20-1 and TRBJ1-4; D is uncertain. The CDR3 covers 10 residues. Germline V gene sequence: CDR1 DFQATT, CDR2 SNEGSKA (reference sequence). V was trimmed by 6 bases and J by 5 bases, leaving 4 bases between them. This CDR3 reads CSARNEKLFF. The CDR3 DNA reads TGCAGTGCCAGGAATGAAAAACTGTTTTTT.

The table lists this clone with a count of one. The gene calls are TRBV3-1 (or the pseudogene TRBV3-2) and TRBJ1-2; weak D call: TRBD1 (5 bases). Per the germline V gene, CDR1 is LGHDT and CDR2 is YNNKEL (reference sequence). The CDR3 contains 14 residues. V was trimmed by 4 bases and J by 8 bases, leaving 17 bases between them. For the CDR3, the DNA is TGTGCCAGCAGCCCCTTCAGGGATTATTTGGGCTACACCTTC. Its translation: CASSPFRDYLGYTF.

In nucleotides, the CDR3 is TGTGCCAGCAGCTTAAGAGTGGAAAATGGGGGGAGGGAGCTGTTTTTT. It encodes CASSLRVENGGRELFF. The chain links TRBV7-8 to TRBJ2-2, with D possibly being TRBD2 (6 bases). The CDR3 extends over 16 amino acids. Trimming removed 2 bases from V and 9 bases from J, with 19 bases in between. CDR1 and CDR2 (germline): SGHVS, FQNEAQ. Looking up the rest from reference TRBV7-8 and TRBJ2-2 gives the full variable domain: GAGVSQSPRYKVAKRGQDVALRCDPISGHVSLFWYQQALGQGPEFLTYFQNEAQLDKSGLPSDRFFAERPEGSVSTLKIQRTQQEDSAVYLCASSLRVENGGRELFFGEGSRLTVL.

CDR3 loop: CASSAGTEYEQYF. The DNA for the CDR3 is TGTGCCAGCAGCGCCGGGACAGAGTACGAGCAGTACTTC. The chain employs TRBV9 and TRBJ2-7; TRBD1 matches at 7 bases. CDR1 and CDR2 from the germline V gene are SGDLS and YYNGEE. Losses at the gene ends were 3 bases for V and 4 bases for J; bases not matched to a gene: 4. The CDR3 spans 13 residues.

The chain uses TRBV4-1 and TRBJ2-5; D might be TRBD1 (6 bases). V was shortened by 1 base and J by 11 bases, with 11 bases between the two germline ends. CDR1 is MGHRA and CDR2 is YSYEKL in the germline V gene. There are 12 residues in the CDR3. CDR3 sequence: CASSQGGPEQYF. DNA for the CDR3: TGCGCCAGCAGCCAAGGGGGGCCGGAACAGTACTTC.

The chain joins TRBV27 to TRBJ1-2; the match to TRBD1 covers 8 bases. V dropped 5 bases and J dropped 8; count of bases not matched to a gene: 10. This CDR3 is 14 amino acids long. CDR1 and CDR2 (germline): MNHEY, SMNVEV (reference sequence). The chain's CDR3 is CASSPRRQGRGYTF. DNA of the CDR3: TGTGCCAGCAGTCCGCGGCGACAGGGGCGGGGCTACACCTTC.

This clone was seen more than once but under ten times. The chain is built from TRBV5-4 and TRBJ2-7; 7 bases agree with TRBD1. Germline trimming cut 4 bases from V and 0 bases from J; bases unmatched to any gene: 7. In germline, CDR1 is SGHNT, CDR2 YYREEE (reference sequence). The CDR3 has 15 residues. Here the CDR3 DNA reads TGTGCCAGCAGCGAGGGGACAGCGAGCTCCTACGAGCAGTACTTC. It specifies CASSEGTASSYEQYF. The full variable domain, rest sourced from reference TRBV5-4 and TRBJ2-7, is ETGVTQSPTHLIKTRGQQVTLRCSSQSGHNTVSWYQQALGQGPQFIFQYYREEENGRGNFPPRFSGLQFPNYSSELNVNALELDDSALYLCASSEGTASSYEQYFGPGTRLTVT.